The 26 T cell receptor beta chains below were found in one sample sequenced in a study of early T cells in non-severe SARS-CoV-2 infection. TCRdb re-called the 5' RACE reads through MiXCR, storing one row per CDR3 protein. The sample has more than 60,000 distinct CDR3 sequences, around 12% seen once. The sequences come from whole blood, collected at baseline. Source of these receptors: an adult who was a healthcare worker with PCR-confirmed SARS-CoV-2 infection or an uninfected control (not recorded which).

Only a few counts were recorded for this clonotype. The chain's CDR3 is CASSPGKTSPLHF. The CDR3 DNA reads TGTGCCAGCTCACCAGGGAAAACTTCACCCCTCCACTTT. V gene TRBV18 combines with J gene TRBJ1-6; no definite D call. This CDR3 has 13 amino acids. The ends were cut back, 2 bases at V and 9 bases at J, with 8 bases in the middle. Germline V gene data show CDR1 as KGHSH and CDR2 as LQKENI.

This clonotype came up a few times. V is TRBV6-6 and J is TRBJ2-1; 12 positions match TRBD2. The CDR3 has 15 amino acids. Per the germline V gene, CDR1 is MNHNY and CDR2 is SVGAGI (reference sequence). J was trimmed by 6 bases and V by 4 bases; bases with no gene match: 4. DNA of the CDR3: TGTGCCAGCAGTTCCGGACTAGCGGGGAGCAATGAGCAGTTCTTC. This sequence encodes CASSSGLAGSNEQFF.

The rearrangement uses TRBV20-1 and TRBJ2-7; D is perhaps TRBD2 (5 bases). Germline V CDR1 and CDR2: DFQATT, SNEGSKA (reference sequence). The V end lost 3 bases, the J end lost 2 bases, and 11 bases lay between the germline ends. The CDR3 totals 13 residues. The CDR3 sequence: CSASSPGTYEQYF. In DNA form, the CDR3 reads TGCAGTGCTAGCTCCCCGGGGACCTACGAGCAGTACTTC.

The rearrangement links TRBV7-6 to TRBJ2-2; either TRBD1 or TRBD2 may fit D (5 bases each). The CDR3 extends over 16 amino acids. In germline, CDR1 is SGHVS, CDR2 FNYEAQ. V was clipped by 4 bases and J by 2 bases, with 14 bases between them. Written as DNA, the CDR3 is TGTGCCAGCAGCTACGGGGCAGGAGGCAACACCGGGGAGCTGTTTTTT. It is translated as CASSYGAGGNTGELFF.

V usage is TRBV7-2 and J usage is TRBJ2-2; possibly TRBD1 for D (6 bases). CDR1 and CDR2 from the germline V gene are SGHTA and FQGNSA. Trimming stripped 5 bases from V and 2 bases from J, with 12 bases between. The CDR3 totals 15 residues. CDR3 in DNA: TGTGCCAGCAGCCCGCCGGGACACAACACCGGGGAGCTGTTTTTT. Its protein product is CASSPPGHNTGELFF.

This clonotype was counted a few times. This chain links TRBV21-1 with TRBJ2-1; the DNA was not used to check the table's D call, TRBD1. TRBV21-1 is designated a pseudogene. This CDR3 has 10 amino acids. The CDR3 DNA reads TGTGCCAGCTTCGGGACAAGGCAGTTCTTC. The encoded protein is CASFGTRQFF.

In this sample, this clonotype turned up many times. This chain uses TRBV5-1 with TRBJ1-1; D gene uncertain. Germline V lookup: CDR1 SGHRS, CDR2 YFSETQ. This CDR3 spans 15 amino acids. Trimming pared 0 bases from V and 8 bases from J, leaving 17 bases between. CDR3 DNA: TGCGCCAGCAGCTTGGGATGGGAGGGCGGCACGGAAGCTTTCTTT. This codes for CASSLGWEGGTEAFF.

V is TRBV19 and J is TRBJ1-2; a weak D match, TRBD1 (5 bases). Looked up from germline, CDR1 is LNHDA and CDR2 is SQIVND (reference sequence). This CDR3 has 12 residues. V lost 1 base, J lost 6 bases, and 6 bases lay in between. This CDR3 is CASSIARDGYTF. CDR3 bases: TGTGCCAGTAGTATAGCCAGGGATGGCTACACCTTC.

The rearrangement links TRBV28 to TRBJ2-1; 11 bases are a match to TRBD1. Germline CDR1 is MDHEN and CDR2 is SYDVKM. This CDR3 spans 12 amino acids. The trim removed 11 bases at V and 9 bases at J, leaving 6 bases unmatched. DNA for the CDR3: TGTGCCTCTGGACAGGGGGCTTCTGAGCAGTTCTTC. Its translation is CASGQGASEQFF.

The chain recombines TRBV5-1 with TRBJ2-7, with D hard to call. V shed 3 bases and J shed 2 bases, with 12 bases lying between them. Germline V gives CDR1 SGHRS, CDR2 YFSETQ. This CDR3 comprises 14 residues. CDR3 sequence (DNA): TGCGCCAGCAGCTCCGGGTATCTTCCCTACGAGCAGTACTTC. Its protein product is CASSSGYLPYEQYF.

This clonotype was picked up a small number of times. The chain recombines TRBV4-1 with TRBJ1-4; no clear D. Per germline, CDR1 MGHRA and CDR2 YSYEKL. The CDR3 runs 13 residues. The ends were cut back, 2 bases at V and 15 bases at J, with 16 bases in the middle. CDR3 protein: CASSQLPAPWLFF. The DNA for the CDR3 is TGCGCCAGCAGCCAACTACCGGCCCCTTGGTTGTTTTTT.

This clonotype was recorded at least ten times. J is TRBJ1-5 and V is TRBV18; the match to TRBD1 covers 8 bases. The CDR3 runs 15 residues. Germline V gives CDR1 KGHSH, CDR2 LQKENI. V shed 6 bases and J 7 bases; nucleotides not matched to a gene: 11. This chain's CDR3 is CASSSHQGARQPQHF. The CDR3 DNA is TGTGCCAGCTCGAGTCACCAGGGGGCTCGGCAGCCCCAGCATTTT.

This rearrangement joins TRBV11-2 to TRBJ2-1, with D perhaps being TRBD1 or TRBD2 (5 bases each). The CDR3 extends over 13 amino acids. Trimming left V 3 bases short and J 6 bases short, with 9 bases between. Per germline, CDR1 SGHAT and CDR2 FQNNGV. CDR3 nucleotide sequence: TGTGCCAGCAGCTTTGGGGGTGTCAATGAGCAGTTCTTC. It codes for CASSFGGVNEQFF.

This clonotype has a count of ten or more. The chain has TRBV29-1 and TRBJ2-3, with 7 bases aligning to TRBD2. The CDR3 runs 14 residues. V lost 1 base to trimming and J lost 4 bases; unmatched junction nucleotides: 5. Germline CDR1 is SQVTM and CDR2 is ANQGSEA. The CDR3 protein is CSVEGGAGADTQYF. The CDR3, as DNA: TGCAGCGTTGAAGGTGGTGCGGGGGCAGATACGCAGTATTTT.

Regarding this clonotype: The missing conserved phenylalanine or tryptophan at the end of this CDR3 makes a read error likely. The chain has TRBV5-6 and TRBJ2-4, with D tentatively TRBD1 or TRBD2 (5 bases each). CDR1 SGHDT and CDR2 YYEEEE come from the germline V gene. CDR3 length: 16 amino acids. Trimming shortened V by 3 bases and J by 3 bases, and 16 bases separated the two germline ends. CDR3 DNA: TGTGCCAGCAGCTCCGGGACGCACGGGGTCAAAAACATTCAGTACTCC. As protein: CASSSGTHGVKNIQYS.

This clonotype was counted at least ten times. The CDR3 is CASSQGGGAPQRNTQYF. The CDR3 bases are TGTGCCAGCAGCCAAGGAGGGGGTGCCCCCCAACGCAATACGCAGTATTTT. This chain links TRBV3-1 with TRBJ2-3; possible D gene TRBD1, 6 bases. Per the germline V gene, CDR1 is LGHDT and CDR2 is YNNKEL (reference sequence). Trimming pared 1 base from V and 7 bases from J, leaving 21 bases between. CDR3 length: 17 amino acids.

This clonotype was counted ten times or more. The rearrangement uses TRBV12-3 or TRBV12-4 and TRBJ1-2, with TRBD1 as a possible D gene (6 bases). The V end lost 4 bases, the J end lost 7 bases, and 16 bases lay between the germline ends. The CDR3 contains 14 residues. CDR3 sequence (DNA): TGTGCCAGCAGTTCACAGGGACCGCTCTCTGGCTACACCTTC. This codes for CASSSQGPLSGYTF.

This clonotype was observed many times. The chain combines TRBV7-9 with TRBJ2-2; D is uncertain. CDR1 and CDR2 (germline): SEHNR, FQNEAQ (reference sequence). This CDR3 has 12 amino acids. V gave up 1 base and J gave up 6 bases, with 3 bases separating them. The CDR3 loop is CASSLEPGELFF. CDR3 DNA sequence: TGTGCCAGCAGCTTAGAGCCCGGGGAGCTGTTTTTT.

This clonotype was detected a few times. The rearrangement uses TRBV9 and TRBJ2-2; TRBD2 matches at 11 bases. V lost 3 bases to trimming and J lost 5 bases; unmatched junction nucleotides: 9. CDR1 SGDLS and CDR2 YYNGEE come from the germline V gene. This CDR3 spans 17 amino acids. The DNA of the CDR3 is TGTGCCAGCAGCGGATTAGCGGGGGGGCTGCTGACCGGGGAGCTGTTTTTT. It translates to CASSGLAGGLLTGELFF.

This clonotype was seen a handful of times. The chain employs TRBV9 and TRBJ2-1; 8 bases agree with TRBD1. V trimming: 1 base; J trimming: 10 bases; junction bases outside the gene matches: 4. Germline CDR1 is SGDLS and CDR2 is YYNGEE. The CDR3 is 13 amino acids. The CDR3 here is CASSVQGAWEQFF. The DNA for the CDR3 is TGTGCCAGCAGCGTACAGGGGGCATGGGAGCAGTTCTTC.

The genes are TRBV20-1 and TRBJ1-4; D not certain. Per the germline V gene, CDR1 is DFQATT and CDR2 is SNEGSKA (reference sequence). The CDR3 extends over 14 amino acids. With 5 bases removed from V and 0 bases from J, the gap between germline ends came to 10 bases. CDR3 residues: CSASWDSTNEKLFF. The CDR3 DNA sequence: TGCAGTGCTTCCTGGGATTCAACTAATGAAAAACTGTTTTTT.

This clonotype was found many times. This CDR3 is CASSQGLAGAQGQYF. CDR3 in DNA: TGTGCCAGCAGCCAAGGACTAGCGGGGGCCCAGGGGCAGTACTTC. The rearrangement links TRBV3-1 to TRBJ2-7, with 12 bases matching TRBD2. The germline gives CDR1 LGHDT, CDR2 YNNKEL (reference sequence). The CDR3 contains 15 residues. V shed 1 base and J 9 bases; nucleotides not matched to a gene: 7.

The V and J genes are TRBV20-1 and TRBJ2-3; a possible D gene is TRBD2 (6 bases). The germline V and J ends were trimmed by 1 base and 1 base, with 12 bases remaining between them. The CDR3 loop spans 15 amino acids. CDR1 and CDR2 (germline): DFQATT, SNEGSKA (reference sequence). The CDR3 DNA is TGCAGTGCTAGAGTCGGACTACAGCGCACAGATACGCAGTATTTT. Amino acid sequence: CSARVGLQRTDTQYF.

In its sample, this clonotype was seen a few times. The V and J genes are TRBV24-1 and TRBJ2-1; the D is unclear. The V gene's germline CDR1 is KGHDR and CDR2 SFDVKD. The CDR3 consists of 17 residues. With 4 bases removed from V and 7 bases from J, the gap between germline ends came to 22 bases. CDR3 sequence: CATSDPAQITNLNEQFF. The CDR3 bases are TGTGCCACCAGTGACCCAGCACAGATTACCAACTTAAATGAGCAGTTCTTC.

CDR3 sequence reads: CASSFSTRSYEQYF. The CDR3 coding sequence is TGTGCCAGCAGTTTCTCCACCAGGAGCTACGAGCAGTACTTC. The J gene is TRBJ2-7, the V gene TRBV28; the D is unclear. Trimming removed 3 bases from V and 3 bases from J, with 12 bases in between. Germline V gene sequence: CDR1 MDHEN, CDR2 SYDVKM. This CDR3 is built from 14 residues.

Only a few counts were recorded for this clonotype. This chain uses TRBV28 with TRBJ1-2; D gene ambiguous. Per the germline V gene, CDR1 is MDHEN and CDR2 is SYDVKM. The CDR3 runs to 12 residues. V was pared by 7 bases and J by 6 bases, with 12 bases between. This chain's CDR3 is CASKSAGHGYTF. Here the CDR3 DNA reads TGTGCCAGCAAGTCGGCAGGTCATGGCTACACCTTC.